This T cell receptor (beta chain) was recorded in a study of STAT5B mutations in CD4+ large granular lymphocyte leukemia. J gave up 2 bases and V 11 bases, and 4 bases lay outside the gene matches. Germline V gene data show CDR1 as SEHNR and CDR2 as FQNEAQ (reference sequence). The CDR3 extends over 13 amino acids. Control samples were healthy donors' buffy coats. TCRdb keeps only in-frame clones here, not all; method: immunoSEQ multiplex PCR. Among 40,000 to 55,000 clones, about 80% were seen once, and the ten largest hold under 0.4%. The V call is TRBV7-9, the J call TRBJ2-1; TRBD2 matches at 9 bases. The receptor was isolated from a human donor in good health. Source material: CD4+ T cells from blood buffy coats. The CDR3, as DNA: TGTGCCGGTAGCGGGGGTACCTACAATGAGCAGTTCTTC. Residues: CAGSGGTYNEQFF.